The T cell receptor beta chain under discussion was sequenced for a study of blood T cell repertoires in COVID-19. Germline CDR1 SEHNR, CDR2 FQNEAQ (reference sequence). V was pared by 5 bases and J by 4 bases, with 6 bases between. The CDR3 is made up of 12 amino acids. Some clones are missing from TCRdb's copy, which holds only in-frame ones; the method was immunoSEQ multiplex PCR. The sample contains fewer than 250,000 clones, roughly 83% of which appear only once. Sequenced: PBMCs or T cells enriched from blood (not recorded which). The rearrangement links TRBV7-9 to TRBJ1-5, with D uncertain. This TCR was recovered from a woman aged 50 to 65 who had recovered from COVID-19. In DNA, the CDR3 is TGTGCCAGCAGCCTACCAAATCAGCCCCAGCATTTT. Translated: CASSLPNQPQHF.